Below are 18 T cell receptor beta chains sequenced from a single sample in a study of vaccination and CD4 T cells after COVID-19. Cultured CD4+ T cells had their DNA profiled by the Oncomine TCR Beta short-read assay. TCRdb fed the PCR reads into MiXCR, producing one record per CDR3 protein. The table records around 25,000 distinct CDR3 sequences, roughly 42% of them present only once. The treatment here: approximately 9-day PBMC culture with coronavirus spike peptide pools or control peptides (ViraFEST assay). Their antigens are not known. Sequenced sample: CD4+ T cells from blood, cultured in vitro. The receptors shown here come from a human donor who had recovered from COVID-19.

This rearrangement joins TRBV7-9 to TRBJ1-2; D ambiguous. The CDR3 is 13 amino acids. Germline lookup yields CDR1 SEHNR and CDR2 FQNEAQ (reference sequence). V gave up 1 base and J gave up 5 bases, with 8 bases separating them. The CDR3, as DNA: TGTGCCAGCAGCTTAGGTGCGGGATATGGCTACACCTTC. This codes for CASSLGAGYGYTF.

This clonotype was detected only a few times. V is TRBV15 and J is TRBJ1-5; the match to TRBD1 covers 7 bases. The CDR3 sequence is 14 residues long. The V gene's germline CDR1 is LNHNV and CDR2 YYDKDF (reference sequence). V gave up 5 bases and J gave up 2 bases; unmatched junction bases: 3. The CDR3 loop reads CATSPDRGNQPQHF. The CDR3 DNA reads as TGTGCCACCAGCCCCGACAGGGGCAATCAGCCCCAGCATTTT.

This clonotype was seen a handful of times. The V call is TRBV11-3, the J call TRBJ2-1, with TRBD2 matching over 13 bases. The CDR3 sequence is 18 residues long. Trimming took 5 bases from V and 2 from J; bases not matched to a gene: 9. The germline V gene has CDR1 SGHNT and CDR2 YENEEA. CDR3 coding DNA: TGTGCCAGCAGCCAAGCGACTAGCGGGAGGCCAACCTACAATGAGCAGTTCTTC. This sequence encodes CASSQATSGRPTYNEQFF.

This clonotype was counted only a few times. As DNA, the CDR3 is TGTGCCAGCAGCTTAGACGGGACACAACCGTACGAGCAGTACTTC. This codes for CASSLDGTQPYEQYF. The V gene is TRBV7-2, the J gene TRBJ2-7; D might be TRBD1 (6 bases). The CDR3 has 15 residues. The V end lost 1 base, the J end lost 4 bases, and 14 bases lay between the germline ends. Germline V gives CDR1 SGHTA, CDR2 FQGNSA. The whole variable domain, filled in from reference TRBV7-2 and TRBJ2-7, reads GAGVSQSPSNKVTEKGKDVELRCDPISGHTALYWYRQSLGQGLEFLIYFQGNSAPDKSGLPSDRFSAERTGGSVSTLTIQRTQQEDSAVYLCASSLDGTQPYEQYFGPGTRLTVT.

The chain recombines TRBV27 with TRBJ2-5; the D gene could be TRBD1 or TRBD2 (5 bases each). CDR3 size: 20 residues. Germline lookup yields CDR1 MNHEY and CDR2 SMNVEV (reference sequence). Trimming took 5 bases from V and 3 from J, leaving 31 bases between them. The CDR3 is CASSPKSGTLAPYPKETQYF. In DNA, the CDR3 is TGTGCCAGCAGTCCAAAGTCCGGGACCCTTGCCCCTTACCCGAAAGAGACCCAGTACTTC.

There are a few counts of this clonotype. This chain uses TRBV7-2 with TRBJ2-2; 8 bases line up with TRBD1. Germline CDR1 is SGHTA and CDR2 is FQGNSA. Trimming at V came to 7 bases and at J to 7 bases, leaving 8 bases not matched to a gene. The CDR3 loop spans 14 amino acids. DNA for the CDR3: TGTGCCAGCACGAAAGACAGGGGCGGCGGGGAGCTGTTTTTT. Protein: CASTKDRGGGELFF.

The V and J genes are TRBV6-2 or TRBV6-3 and TRBJ1-2; D call uncertain. The CDR3 is 13 residues long. Deletions cut 0 bases from V and 2 bases from J, with 4 bases between. CDR1 is MNHEY and CDR2 is SVGEGT in the germline V gene. CDR3 amino acids: CASSYSRNYGYTF. The DNA for the CDR3 is TGTGCCAGCAGTTACTCGCGGAACTATGGCTACACCTTC.

This chain links TRBV4-1 with TRBJ1-2; D is ambiguous. Germline V gene data show CDR1 as MGHRA and CDR2 as YSYEKL. Trimming stripped 2 bases from V and 1 base from J, with 17 bases between. This CDR3 spans 17 amino acids. CDR3 DNA sequence: TGCGCCAGCAGCCAATTTACCAGACGGCACGATAACTATGGCTACACCTTC. This codes for CASSQFTRRHDNYGYTF.

The rearrangement joins TRBV28 to TRBJ1-1; 9 bases fit TRBD1. The CDR3 spans 16 residues. Trimming took 5 bases from V and 1 from J; bases not matched to a gene: 8. Looked up from germline, CDR1 is MDHEN and CDR2 is SYDVKM. The CDR3 DNA follows: TGTGCCAGCAGTACAGGGGGCTGGGGCGGGAACACTGAAGCTTTCTTT. Amino acid sequence: CASSTGGWGGNTEAFF.

This clonotype was observed a few times. This chain uses TRBV24-1 with TRBJ1-5; D is unresolved. This CDR3 spans 19 amino acids. Germline lookup yields CDR1 KGHDR and CDR2 SFDVKD. The V and J ends lost 0 bases and 0 bases respectively, with 17 bases between them. This CDR3 is CATSDLKRRDNGSNQPQHF. Written as DNA, the CDR3 is TGTGCCACCAGTGATTTGAAGCGGCGGGATAATGGTAGCAATCAGCCCCAGCATTTT.

V usage is TRBV23-1 and J usage is TRBJ2-3, with 13 bases matching TRBD2. TRBV23-1 is filed as an ORF, its function uncertain. The CDR3 totals 19 residues. Trimming removed 3 bases from V and 2 bases from J; junction bases left unmatched: 11. CDR3 sequence: CASSQLWTSGGTFTDTQYF. In DNA, the CDR3 is TGCGCCAGCAGTCAGCTTTGGACTAGCGGGGGTACCTTCACAGATACGCAGTATTTT.

This clonotype was detected only a few times. The CDR3: CATSRPLGNSPLHF. CDR3 bases: TGTGCCACCAGCAGGCCTTTGGGAAATTCACCCCTCCACTTT. V is TRBV15 and J is TRBJ1-6, with no clear D. This CDR3 is built from 14 residues. Germline V gives CDR1 LNHNV, CDR2 YYDKDF (reference sequence). V was cut by 3 bases and J by 7 bases, with 10 bases left in between.

Notes on this clonotype: Because the CDR3's place on the DNA is in doubt, the DNA is left out and the CDR3 is given as listed by TCRdb. The chain combines TRBV7-5 with TRBJ2-3; the table's D call of TRBD2 was not tested on the DNA. TRBV7-5 is an annotated pseudogene. The CDR3 spans 19 residues, counting both ends. This chain's CDR3 is CISVPEAIYQGRCTDTQYF.

CDR3 nucleotides: TGCAGTGCCAAAGAGGCAGGACGGACCAATATGAACACTGAAGCTTTCTTT. Its translation: CSAKEAGRTNMNTEAFF. The rearrangement uses TRBV20-1 and TRBJ1-1; D is unresolved. This CDR3 is built from 17 residues. Germline-derived CDR1 and CDR2 are DFQATT and SNEGSKA (reference sequence). Trimming stripped 6 bases from V and 0 bases from J, with 23 bases between.

J is TRBJ1-2 and V is TRBV29-1; D unresolved. This CDR3 region has 12 residues. Germline lookup yields CDR1 SQVTM and CDR2 ANQGSEA. The ends were cut back, 7 bases at V and 3 bases at J, with 12 bases in the middle. The CDR3 spells CSAPADYYGYTF. The CDR3 nucleotides read TGCAGCGCCCCTGCAGACTACTATGGCTACACCTTC.

The gene calls are TRBV6-1 and TRBJ2-3; D is perhaps TRBD1 (5 bases). The germline V and J ends were trimmed by 6 bases and 7 bases, with 8 bases remaining between them. The CDR3 is 11 amino acids. The germline CDR1 and CDR2 sequences are MNHNS and SASEGT. The CDR3 DNA follows: TGTGCCAGCAGCCAGGGAAATACGCAGTATTTT. Its protein is CASSQGNTQYF.

The chain uses TRBV6-5 and TRBJ2-3; 8 positions match TRBD2. The germline V gene encodes CDR1 MNHEY and CDR2 SVGAGI. Unmatched junction bases numbered 8, after V lost 2 bases and J lost 1 base. CDR3 length: 17 residues. This CDR3 is CASSYAGPAGGTDTQYF. CDR3 nucleotide sequence: TGTGCCAGCAGTTACGCCGGGCCAGCGGGAGGCACAGATACGCAGTATTTT.

This chain connects TRBV7-3 to TRBJ2-5, with D possibly TRBD2 on 5 matching bases. The CDR3 runs to 13 residues. CDR1 is SGHTA and CDR2 is FQGTGA in the germline V gene. V shed 6 bases and J shed 5 bases, with 13 bases lying between them. The CDR3 nucleotides are TGTGCCAGCAGTCCCGGGAAAGCCGAGACCCAGTACTTC. Encoded protein: CASSPGKAETQYF.